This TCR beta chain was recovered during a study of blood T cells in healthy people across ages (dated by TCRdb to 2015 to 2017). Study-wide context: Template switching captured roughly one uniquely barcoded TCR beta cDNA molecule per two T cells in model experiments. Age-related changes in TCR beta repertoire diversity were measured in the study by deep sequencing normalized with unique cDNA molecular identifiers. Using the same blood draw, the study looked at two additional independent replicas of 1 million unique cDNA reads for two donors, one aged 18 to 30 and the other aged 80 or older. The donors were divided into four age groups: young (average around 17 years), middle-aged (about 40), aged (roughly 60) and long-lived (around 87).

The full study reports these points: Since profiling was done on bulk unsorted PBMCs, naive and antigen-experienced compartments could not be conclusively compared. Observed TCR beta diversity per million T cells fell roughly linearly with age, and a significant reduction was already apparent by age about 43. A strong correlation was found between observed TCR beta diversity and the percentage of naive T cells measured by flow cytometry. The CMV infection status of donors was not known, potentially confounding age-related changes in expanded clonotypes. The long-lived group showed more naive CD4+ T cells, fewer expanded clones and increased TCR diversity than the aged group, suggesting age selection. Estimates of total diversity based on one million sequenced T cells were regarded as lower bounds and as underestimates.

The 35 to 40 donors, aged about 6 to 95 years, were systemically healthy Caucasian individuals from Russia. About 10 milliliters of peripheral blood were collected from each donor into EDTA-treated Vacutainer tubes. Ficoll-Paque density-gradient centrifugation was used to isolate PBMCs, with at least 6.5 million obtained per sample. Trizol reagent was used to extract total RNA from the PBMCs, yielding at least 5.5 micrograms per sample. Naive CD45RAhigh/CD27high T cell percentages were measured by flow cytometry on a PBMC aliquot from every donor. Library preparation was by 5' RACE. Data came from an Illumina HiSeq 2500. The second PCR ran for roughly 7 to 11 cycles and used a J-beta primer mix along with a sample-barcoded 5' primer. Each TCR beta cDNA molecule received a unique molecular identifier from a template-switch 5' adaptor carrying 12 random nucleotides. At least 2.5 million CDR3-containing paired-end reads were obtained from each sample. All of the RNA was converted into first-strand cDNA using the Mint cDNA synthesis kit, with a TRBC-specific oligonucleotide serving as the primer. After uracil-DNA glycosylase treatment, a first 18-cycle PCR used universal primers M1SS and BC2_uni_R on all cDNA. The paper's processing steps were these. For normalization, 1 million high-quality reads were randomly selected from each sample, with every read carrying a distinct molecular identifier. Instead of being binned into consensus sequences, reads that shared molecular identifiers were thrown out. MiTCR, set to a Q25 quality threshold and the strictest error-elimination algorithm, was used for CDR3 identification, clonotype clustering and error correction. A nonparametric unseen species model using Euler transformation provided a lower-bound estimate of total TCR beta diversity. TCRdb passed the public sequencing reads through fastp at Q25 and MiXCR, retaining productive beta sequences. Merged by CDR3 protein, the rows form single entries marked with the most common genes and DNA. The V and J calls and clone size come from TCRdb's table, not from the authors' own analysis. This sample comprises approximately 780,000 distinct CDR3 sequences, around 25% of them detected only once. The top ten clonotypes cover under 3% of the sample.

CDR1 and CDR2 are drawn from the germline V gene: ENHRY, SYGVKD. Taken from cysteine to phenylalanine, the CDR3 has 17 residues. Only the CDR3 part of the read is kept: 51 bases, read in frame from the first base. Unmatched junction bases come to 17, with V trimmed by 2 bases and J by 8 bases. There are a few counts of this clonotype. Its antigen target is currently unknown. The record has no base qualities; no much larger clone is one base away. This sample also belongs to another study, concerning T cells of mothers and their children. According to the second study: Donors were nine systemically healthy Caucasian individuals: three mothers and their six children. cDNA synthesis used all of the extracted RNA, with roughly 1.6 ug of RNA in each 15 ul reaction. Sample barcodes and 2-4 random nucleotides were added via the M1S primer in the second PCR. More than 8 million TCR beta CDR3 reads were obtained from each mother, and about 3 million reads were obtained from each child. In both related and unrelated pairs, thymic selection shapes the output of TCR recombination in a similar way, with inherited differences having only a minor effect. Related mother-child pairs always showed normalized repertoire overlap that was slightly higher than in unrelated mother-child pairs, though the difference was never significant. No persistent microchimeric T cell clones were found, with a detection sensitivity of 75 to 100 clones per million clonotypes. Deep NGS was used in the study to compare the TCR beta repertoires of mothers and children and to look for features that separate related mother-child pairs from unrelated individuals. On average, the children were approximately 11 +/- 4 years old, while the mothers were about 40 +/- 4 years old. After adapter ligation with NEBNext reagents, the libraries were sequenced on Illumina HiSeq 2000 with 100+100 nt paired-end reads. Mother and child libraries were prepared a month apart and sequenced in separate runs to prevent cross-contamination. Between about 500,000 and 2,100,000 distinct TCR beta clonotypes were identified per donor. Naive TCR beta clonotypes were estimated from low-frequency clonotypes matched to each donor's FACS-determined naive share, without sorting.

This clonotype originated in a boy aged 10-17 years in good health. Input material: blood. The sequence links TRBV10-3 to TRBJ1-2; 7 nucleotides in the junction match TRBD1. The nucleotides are TGTGCCATCAGTGAGAGAGTTCAGGGGGTTCCTAGGAAGGGCTACACCTTC. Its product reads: CAISERVQGVPRKGYTF.